This record looks at one T cell receptor (beta chain) sequence and its context. The specificity of this receptor is unknown. Base qualities are not provided; no much larger clone lies one nucleotide away. Participants in the prospective study were aged roughly 18 to 95 years, lived in 24 United States geographic areas, and enrolled through a virtual design. Cohort assignment in the prospective study relied on participant-reported clinical history from a screening survey and a study questionnaire. ImmuneRACE Cohort 3 recovered participants were defined by two consecutive negative NP/OP PCR tests, healthcare professional clearance, or symptom resolution. Mobile phlebotomists in the prospective study collected whole blood, serum and a nasopharyngeal or oropharyngeal swab from every participant. Participants in the prospective study had the option to provide additional blood draws and questionnaires over an approximately 2-month period. Prospective study blood samples were shipped either frozen or at room temperature before DNA extraction.

The V end gives up 4 bases and the J end 1 base, leaving 8 bases in the junction not matched to a gene. The germline V gene specifies MNHNS as CDR1 and SASEGT as CDR2. From its cysteine to its phenylalanine, the CDR3 spans 16 amino acids. Kept here is only the CDR3 DNA, which spans 48 bases and is read in frame from base 1. TCRbeta CDR3 regions were amplified from genomic DNA by means of the immunoSEQ Assay, a bias-controlled multiplex PCR. The authors' analysis ran thus. Nucleated cell counts per sample were estimated from amplification of reference gene primers within the assay. To quantify the absolute abundance of each unique TCRbeta CDR3 rearrangement, sequence reads were collapsed and filtered. For each sample, productive Simpson clonality was calculated as the square root of Simpson's diversity index across productive rearrangements. The table comes from immuneACCESS by way of TCRdb, which keeps in-frame sequences with V and J called. Part of the clones is missing from these tables; in studies checked, under half for an unresolved V gene and the rest for unknown reasons. The D gene and trimming were derived from the DNA, and the V and J assignments and clone size from that table. The sample profile shows about 350,000 clones; about 90% of them were found once. Approximately 1% of the sample goes to the ten largest clones.

These data come from a study of blood T cell repertoires in COVID-19 (dated by TCRdb to 2020 to 2021). Study-level background: Samples from collaborators originated in the United States, Italy and Spain and spanned both the acute and convalescent phases of COVID-19. The material from the prospective study consisted of cDNA or gDNA derived from T cells, B-cell-depleted T cells, or PBMCs. Deeply sampled blood TCRbeta repertoires from subjects exposed to, actively infected with, or recovered from COVID-19 were included in the dataset. The repertoires were released in a freely available public database meant as a resource for research on the immune response to SARS-CoV-2. The samples were drawn from the first 160 participants of the ongoing ImmuneRACE study and from about 1,200 subjects provided by 6 global collaborators. Nearly every sample came with metadata listing a de-identified subject ID, COVID-19 status, age in years and sex. HLA class I and class II types, where available, came from metadata supplied by the sample provider rather than from assay-based typing. Overall study outcomes, separate from this receptor: How much clinical and demographic metadata was included differed by source and by participant, and the metadata was provided uncurated.

The sequence derives from a woman in her thirties who had recovered from COVID-19. The sample was PBMCs or T cells enriched from blood (not recorded which). Recombination linked TRBV6-1 to TRBJ1-2; 8 bases in the middle match TRBD1. The DNA is as follows: TGTGCCAGCAGTGCCTCAAGGGGACAGGTTAACTATGGCTACACCTTC. It encodes CASSASRGQVNYGYTF.